These T cell receptor beta chains were read from a single sample in a study of PD-L1 blockade in urothelial cancer. Generated by immunoSEQ multiplex PCR, the TCRdb table keeps only in-frame clones and is missing some. The sample consists of some 110,000 clones, around 93% of them appearing once. Here the sequenced sample was PBMCs, taken around atezolizumab (anti-PD-L1) treatment. The origin of the receptors is a man aged 55 to 70 with urothelial cancer. Each CDR3 is given with its conserved first and last residue. The D gene is left open where the match is weak. Clone size is shown for a subset of rows, as once, few, many or a class of expanded clone.

TRBD2 TRBJ2-3 . TRBV5-1 CASSYTSGGSDTQYF TGCGCCAGCAGCTACACTAGCGGGGGATCAGATACGCAGTATTTT
TRBD2 TRBJ2-2 once TRBV4-3 CASSQEPLAENTGELFF TGCGCCAGCAGCCAAGAACCCCTAGCGGAGAACACCGGGGAGCTGTTTTTT
. TRBJ2-5 . TRBV7-6 CASRRIGGETQYF TGTGCCAGCAGACGGATAGGAGGAGAGACCCAGTACTTC
. TRBJ2-2 . TRBV28 CASIAAQRTGELFF TGTGCCAGCATAGCGGCACAACGCACCGGGGAGCTGTTTTTT
TRBD2 TRBJ2-7 . TRBV11-2 CASSLEVGRGEQYF TGTGCCAGCAGCTTAGAGGTGGGGCGGGGGGAGCAGTACTTC
TRBD1 TRBJ2-2 . TRBV5-1 CASRGQVNTGELFF TGCGCCAGCAGGGGACAGGTTAACACCGGGGAGCTGTTTTTT
. TRBJ2-7 . TRBV29-1 CSEGPHPRRAVYEQYF TGCAGCGAGGGCCCTCACCCAAGGCGGGCCGTCTACGAGCAGTACTTC
. TRBJ2-7 . TRBV4-3 CASSQEIGGAIGYEQYF TGCGCCAGCAGCCAAGAAATTGGGGGGGCGATCGGATACGAGCAGTACTTC
. TRBJ1-4 . TRBV6-4 CASSDQQGPARGAGFAFF TGTGCCAGCAGTGATCAACAGGGCCCCGCGCGGGGGGCTGGCTTCGCGTTTTTT
. TRBJ2-3 . TRBV19 CASTEDRWSDTQYF TGTGCCAGTACCGAAGACAGATGGTCAGATACGCAGTATTTT
TRBD1 TRBJ1-1 . TRBV5-4 CASSVRQGEAFF TGTGCCAGCAGCGTTCGACAGGGTGAAGCTTTCTTT
. TRBJ2-6 . TRBV5-1 CASSLVGGPGANVLTF TGCGCCAGCAGCTTGGTCGGGGGGCCCGGGGCCAACGTCCTGACTTTC
TRBD2 TRBJ2-7 many TRBV6-1 CASSNSGGGYEQYF TGTGCCAGCAGTAACAGCGGGGGGGGCTACGAGCAGTACTTC
TRBD1 TRBJ2-7 . TRBV18 CASSSTGGSYEQYF TGTGCCAGCTCATCGACAGGGGGGTCCTACGAGCAGTACTTC
TRBD1 TRBJ2-5 . TRBV5-4 CASSSADRLGETQYF TGTGCCAGCAGCTCGGCGGACAGGCTGGGAGAGACCCAGTACTTC
. TRBJ2-5 . TRBV7-8 CASSLGPFLASQETQYF TGTGCCAGCAGCTTAGGGCCCTTTCTAGCGAGCCAAGAGACCCAGTACTTC
TRBD1 TRBJ2-6 . TRBV19 CASSNPTGVGANVLTF TGTGCCAGTAGTAATCCAACAGGGGTCGGGGCCAACGTCCTGACTTTC
TRBD2 TRBJ2-3 once TRBV18 CASSPTSGGTDTQYF TGTGCCAGCTCACCCACTAGCGGGGGGACAGATACGCAGTATTTT
. TRBJ1-4 . TRBV10-3 CAISQRTVMNEKLFF TGTGCCATCAGTCAAAGGACAGTGATGAATGAAAAACTGTTTTTT
. TRBJ2-3 . TRBV19 CASSMGTAPSYTQYF TGTGCCAGTAGTATGGGGACTGCCCCTAGCTATACGCAGTATTTT
TRBD1 TRBJ2-1 . TRBV19 CASQGAGYNEQFF TGTGCCAGTCAGGGGGCTGGATACAATGAGCAGTTCTTC
TRBD1 TRBJ2-1 . TRBV6-5 CASTQGAGEQFF TGTGCCAGCACCCAGGGGGCCGGGGAGCAGTTCTTC
. TRBJ2-3 . TRBV7-2 CASSRYEDTQYF TGTGCCAGCAGCCGGTATGAAGATACGCAGTATTTT
. TRBJ1-1 . TRBV6-5 CASSYDRKTVAFF TGTGCCAGCAGTTATGATCGTAAGACAGTAGCTTTCTTT
TRBD1 TRBJ2-7 . TRBV10-3 CASLGQGEGEQYF TGTGCCTCCCTAGGACAGGGAGAAGGCGAGCAGTACTTC
TRBD1 TRBJ2-3 . TRBV5-1 CASSLTGTDTDTQYF TGCGCCAGCAGCCTTACCGGGACAGATACAGATACGCAGTATTTT
TRBD1 TRBJ1-6 . TRBV9 CASSVAVGTADSPLHF TGTGCCAGCAGCGTAGCGGTGGGGACAGCTGATTCACCCCTCCACTTT
. TRBJ2-3 once TRBV7-2 CASRPSSDTQYF TGTGCCAGCAGGCCTAGCTCAGATACGCAGTATTTT
. TRBJ1-2 . TRBV6-1 CASRVDRYGYTF TGTGCCAGCAGGGTCGACAGATACGGCTACACCTTC
. TRBJ2-7 . TRBV7-2 CASSETGTMLAYEQYF TGTGCCAGCAGCGAAACCGGGACAATGCTAGCCTACGAGCAGTACTTC
. TRBJ2-3 . TRBV7-2 CASSLVVVTDTQYF TGTGCCAGCAGCTTAGTGGTAGTCACAGATACGCAGTATTTT
. TRBJ2-2 . TRBV2 CASSSPPSWGLKWTGELFF TGTGCCAGCAGTTCCCCGCCGAGTTGGGGCCTAAAGTGGACCGGGGAGCTGTTTTTT
. TRBJ2-7 few TRBV7-2 CASSLGRSGHEQYF TGTGCCAGCAGCTTAGGACGTTCTGGGCACGAGCAGTACTTC
. TRBJ1-1 . TRBV27 CASSYIGGTEAFF TGTGCCAGCAGCTACATAGGGGGTACTGAAGCTTTCTTT
TRBD1 TRBJ2-1 few TRBV5-6 CASSPGQSSYNEQFF TGTGCCAGCAGCCCGGGACAGTCCTCCTACAATGAGCAGTTCTTC
TRBD1 TRBJ2-7 . TRBV7-9 CASSGNGDRVYEQYF TGTGCCAGCAGCGGCAACGGGGACAGAGTCTACGAGCAGTACTTC
. TRBJ2-2 . TRBV7-6 CASSLRGYANTGELFF TGTGCCAGCAGCCTGCGCGGGTACGCGAACACCGGGGAGCTGTTTTTT
TRBD2 TRBJ2-1 . TRBV7-7 CASSPALAGGNEQFF TGTGCCAGCAGCCCTGCACTAGCGGGGGGAAATGAGCAGTTCTTC
TRBD2 TRBJ2-7 . TRBV6-5 CASRKTSTYEQYF TGTGCCAGCAGAAAGACTAGCACCTACGAGCAGTACTTC
. TRBJ2-5 once TRBV2 CASSDRGSKETQYF TGTGCCAGCAGTGATCGGGGGAGCAAAGAGACCCAGTACTTC
. TRBJ1-2 . TRBV5-4 CASSLRQGSPGYTF TGTGCCAGCAGCTTGAGGCAGGGAAGCCCTGGCTACACCTTC
TRBD1 TRBJ2-5 once TRBV6-5 CASSRQGGETQYF TGTGCCAGCAGTAGACAGGGCGGTGAGACCCAGTACTTC